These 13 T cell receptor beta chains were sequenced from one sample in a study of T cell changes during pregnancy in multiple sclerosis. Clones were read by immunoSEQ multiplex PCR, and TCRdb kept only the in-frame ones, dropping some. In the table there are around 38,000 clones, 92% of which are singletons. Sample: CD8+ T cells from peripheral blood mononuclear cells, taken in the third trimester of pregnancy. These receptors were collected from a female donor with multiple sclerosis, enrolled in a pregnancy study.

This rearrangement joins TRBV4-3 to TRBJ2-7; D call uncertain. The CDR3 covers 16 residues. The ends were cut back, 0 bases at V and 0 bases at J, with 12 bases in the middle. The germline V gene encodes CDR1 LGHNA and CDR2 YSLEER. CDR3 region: CASSQELTDDSYEQYF. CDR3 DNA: TGCGCCAGCAGCCAAGAACTAACGGATGACTCCTACGAGCAGTACTTC.

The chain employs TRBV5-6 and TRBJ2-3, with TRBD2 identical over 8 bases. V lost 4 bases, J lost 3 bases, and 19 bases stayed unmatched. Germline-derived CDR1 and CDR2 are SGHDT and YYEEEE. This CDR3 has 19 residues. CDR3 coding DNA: TGTGCCAGCAGCCGTAAGGTCGTATGGGCGGGAGGTTTAACAGATACGCAGTATTTT. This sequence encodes CASSRKVVWAGGLTDTQYF.

CDR3 sequence (DNA): TGCGCCAGCAGCCAAGACTGGGGGCTGACCTACGAGCAGTACTTC. It yields the protein CASSQDWGLTYEQYF. V and J are TRBV4-3 and TRBJ2-7; weak D call: TRBD1 (6 bases). V lost 0 bases to trimming and J lost 2 bases, with 11 bases between them. CDR1 is LGHNA and CDR2 is YSLEER in the germline V gene. The CDR3 runs to 15 residues.

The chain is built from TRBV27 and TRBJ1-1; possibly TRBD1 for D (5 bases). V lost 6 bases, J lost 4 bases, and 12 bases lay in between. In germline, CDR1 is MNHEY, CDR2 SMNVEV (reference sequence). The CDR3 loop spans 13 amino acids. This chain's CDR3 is CASSLGVTTEAFF. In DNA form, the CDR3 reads TGTGCCAGCAGCCTAGGGGTGACCACTGAAGCTTTCTTT.

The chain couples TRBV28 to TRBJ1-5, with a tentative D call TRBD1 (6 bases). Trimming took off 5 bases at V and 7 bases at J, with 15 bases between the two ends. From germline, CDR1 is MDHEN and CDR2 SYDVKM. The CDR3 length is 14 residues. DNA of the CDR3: TGTGCCAGCAGTGGGGGCAGGGGTAACCAGCCCCAGCATTTT. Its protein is CASSGGRGNQPQHF. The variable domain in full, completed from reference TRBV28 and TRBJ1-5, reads DVKVTQSSRYLVKRTGEKVFLECVQDMDHENMFWYRQDPGLGLRLIYFSYDVKMKEKGDIPEGYSVSREKKERFSLILESASTNQTSMYLCASSGGRGNQPQHFGDGTRLSIL.

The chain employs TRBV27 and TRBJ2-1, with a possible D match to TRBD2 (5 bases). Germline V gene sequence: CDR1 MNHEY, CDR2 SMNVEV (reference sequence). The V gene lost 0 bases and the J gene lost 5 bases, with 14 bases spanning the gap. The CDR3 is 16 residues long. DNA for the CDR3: TGTGCCAGCAGTTTATCCAGCGGAGAATTTGACAATGAGCAGTTCTTC. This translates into CASSLSSGEFDNEQFF.

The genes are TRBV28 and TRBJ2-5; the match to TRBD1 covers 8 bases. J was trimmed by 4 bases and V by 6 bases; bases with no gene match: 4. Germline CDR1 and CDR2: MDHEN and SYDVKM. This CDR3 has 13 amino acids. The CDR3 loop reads CASRNTGGETQYF. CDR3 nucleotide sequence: TGTGCCAGCAGGAACACAGGGGGAGAGACCCAGTACTTC.

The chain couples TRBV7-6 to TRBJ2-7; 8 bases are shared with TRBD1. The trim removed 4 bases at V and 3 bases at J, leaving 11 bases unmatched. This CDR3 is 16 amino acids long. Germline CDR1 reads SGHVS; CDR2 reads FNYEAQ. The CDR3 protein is CASSSPLGTGGYEQYF. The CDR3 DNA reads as TGTGCCAGCAGCTCTCCCCTTGGGACAGGCGGCTACGAGCAGTACTTC.

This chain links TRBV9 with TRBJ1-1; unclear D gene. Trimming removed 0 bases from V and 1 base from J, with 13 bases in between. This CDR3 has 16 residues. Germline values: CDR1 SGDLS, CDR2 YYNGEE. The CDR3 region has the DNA TGTGCCAGCAGCGTAGGAAAGGAGGGAGGGAACACTGAAGCTTTCTTT. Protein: CASSVGKEGGNTEAFF.

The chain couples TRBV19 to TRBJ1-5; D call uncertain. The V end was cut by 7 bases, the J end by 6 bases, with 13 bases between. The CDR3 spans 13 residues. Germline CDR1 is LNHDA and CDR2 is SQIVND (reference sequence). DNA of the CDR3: TGTGCCAGTACCTTGGCGGGCGGTCAGCCCCAGCATTTT. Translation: CASTLAGGQPQHF.

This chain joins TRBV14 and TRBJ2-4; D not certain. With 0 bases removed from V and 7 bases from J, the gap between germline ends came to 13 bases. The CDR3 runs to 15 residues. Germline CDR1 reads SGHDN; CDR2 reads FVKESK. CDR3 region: CASSQDQTPRNIQYF. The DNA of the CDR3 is TGTGCCAGCAGCCAAGACCAGACCCCGCGGAACATTCAGTACTTC. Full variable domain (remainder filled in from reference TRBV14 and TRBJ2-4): EAGVTQFPSHSVIEKGQTVTLRCDPISGHDNLYWYRRVMGKEIKFLLHFVKESKQDESGMPNNRFLAERTGGTYSTLKVQPAELEDSGVYFCASSQDQTPRNIQYFGAGTRLSVL.

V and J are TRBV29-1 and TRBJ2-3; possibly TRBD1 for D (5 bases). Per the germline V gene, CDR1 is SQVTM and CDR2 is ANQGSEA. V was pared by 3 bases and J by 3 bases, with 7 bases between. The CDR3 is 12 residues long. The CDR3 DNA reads TGCAGCGTTGATGCAGGGACAGATACGCAGTATTTT. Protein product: CSVDAGTDTQYF.

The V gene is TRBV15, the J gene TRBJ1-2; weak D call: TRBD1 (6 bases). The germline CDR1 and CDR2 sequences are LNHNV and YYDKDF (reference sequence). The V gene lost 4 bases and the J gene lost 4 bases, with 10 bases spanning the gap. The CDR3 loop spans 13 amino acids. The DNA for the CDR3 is TGTGCCACCAGCACCGGACAGAGCTATGGCTACACCTTC. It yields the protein CATSTGQSYGYTF.